These 32 T cell receptor beta chains came from one sample sequenced in a study of T cell responses to AZD1222 COVID-19 vaccine. Method: immunoSEQ multiplex PCR; TCRdb's copy keeps in-frame clones and lacks some. Here the sample spans approximately 100,000 clones, about 91% being singletons. The sample in question was peripheral blood, obtained on day 0 of AZD1222 vaccination. These receptors were collected from an adult in good health.

This rearrangement joins TRBV21-1 to TRBJ2-3; the table's D call, TRBD1, was not checked against the DNA. TRBV21-1 is assigned pseudogene status. This CDR3 has 15 amino acids. Here the CDR3 DNA reads TGTGCCAGCAGCTTTGGGACAATCCGCACAGATACGCAGTATTTT. Translating gives CASSFGTIRTDTQYF.

The V gene is TRBV28, the J gene TRBJ2-3, with 11 positions matching TRBD2. The V gene's germline CDR1 is MDHEN and CDR2 SYDVKM. Trimming cost V 4 bases and J 1 base; bases outside gene matches: 4. The CDR3 spans 16 residues. DNA for the CDR3: TGTGCCAGCAGTTCCCCGGGACTAGCGGGCACAGATACGCAGTATTTT. Amino acids: CASSSPGLAGTDTQYF.

This clone appeared a single time. V usage is TRBV7-8 and J usage is TRBJ2-7; D not certain. Germline CDR1 reads SGHVS; CDR2 reads FQNEAQ. Deletions cut 3 bases from V and 4 bases from J, with 10 bases between. The CDR3 spans 13 residues. DNA of the CDR3: TGTGCCAGCAGCTTTAACACAGAATACGAGCAGTACTTC. Amino acids: CASSFNTEYEQYF.

The V and J genes are TRBV6-2 or TRBV6-3 and TRBJ2-7; D remains ambiguous. The CDR3 is made up of 12 amino acids. The germline V gene has CDR1 MNHEY and CDR2 SVGEGT. The ends were cut back, 2 bases at V and 5 bases at J, with 7 bases in the middle. This CDR3 is CASSYRGHEQYF. CDR3 coding DNA: TGTGCCAGCAGTTACCGCGGCCACGAGCAGTACTTC.

CDR3 bases: TGTGCCAGCAGTGAAGCTGGCAGGAAGACCCTAGGGTACGAGCAGTACTTC. Protein product: CASSEAGRKTLGYEQYF. The chain is built from TRBV6-1 and TRBJ2-7; unclear D gene. This CDR3 spans 17 amino acids. Germline assignment: CDR1 MNHNS and CDR2 SASEGT. V was pared by 0 bases and J by 4 bases, with 19 bases between.

The chain combines TRBV7-3 with TRBJ2-1; D not certain. There are 12 residues in the CDR3. The germline V gene encodes CDR1 SGHTA and CDR2 FQGTGA. With 1 base removed from V and 9 bases from J, the gap between germline ends came to 7 bases. The CDR3 loop reads CASSLMSGEQFF. The DNA for the CDR3 is TGTGCCAGCAGCTTAATGTCGGGTGAGCAGTTCTTC.

The chain combines TRBV7-3 with TRBJ2-1; D possibly corresponds to TRBD2 (5 bases). Germline CDR1 SGHTA, CDR2 FQGTGA. CDR3 length: 15 residues. Trimming took off 0 bases at V and 5 bases at J, with 11 bases between the two ends. The DNA of the CDR3 is TGTGCCAGCAGCTTAACGGGCCTAGCCCACAATGAGCAGTTCTTC. Translation gives CASSLTGLAHNEQFF.

On this clone itself: Other nucleotide sequences from this sample produce the same CDR3. The CDR3 reads CSVEGLAGGDYEQYF. The CDR3 DNA reads TGCAGCGTTGAAGGGCTAGCGGGAGGAGACTACGAGCAGTACTTC. The chain joins TRBV29-1 to TRBJ2-7, with 11 nucleotides matching TRBD2. Germline V gives CDR1 SQVTM, CDR2 ANQGSEA. The CDR3 is made up of 15 amino acids. V dropped 1 base and J dropped 3; count of bases not matched to a gene: 5.

This chain links TRBV10-3 with TRBJ1-2, with a tentative D call TRBD1 (6 bases). Trimming removed 5 bases from V and 0 bases from J, with 10 bases in between. From germline, CDR1 is ENHRY and CDR2 SYGVKD. The CDR3 has 14 amino acids. The CDR3 sequence is CAISLQGSNYGYTF. Written as DNA, the CDR3 is TGTGCCATCAGTCTACAGGGATCTAACTATGGCTACACCTTC.

The chain combines TRBV4-2 with TRBJ1-6; D is perhaps TRBD1 (6 bases). The germline V and J ends were trimmed by 4 bases and 9 bases, with 13 bases remaining between them. Germline CDR1 and CDR2: LGHNA and YNFKEQ. The CDR3 sequence is 14 residues long. This CDR3 is CASSLGGLGSPLHF. The DNA of the CDR3 is TGTGCCAGCAGCCTAGGGGGTCTTGGTTCACCCCTCCACTTT.

V usage is TRBV14 and J usage is TRBJ1-3, with a tentative D call TRBD1 (5 bases). CDR1 and CDR2 (germline): SGHDN, FVKESK. V was shortened by 3 bases and J by 0 bases, with 12 bases between the two germline ends. This CDR3 is built from 16 residues. CDR3 residues: CASSHLRTTSGNTIYF. The CDR3 region has the DNA TGTGCCAGCAGCCATTTGCGGACAACCTCTGGAAACACCATATATTTT.

This CDR3 reads CASSLAIVMNTEAFF. The CDR3 nucleotides are TGTGCCAGCAGTTTAGCGATAGTAATGAACACTGAAGCTTTCTTT. The chain has TRBV28 and TRBJ1-1; no firm D call. Looked up from germline, CDR1 is MDHEN and CDR2 is SYDVKM. The CDR3 totals 15 residues. Trimming cost V 2 bases and J 0 bases, with 10 bases left between them.

The chain is built from TRBV2 and TRBJ2-7, with 12 nucleotides matching TRBD2. The V segment lost 4 bases and the J segment 7 bases; nucleotides outside the gene matches: 5. Germline V lookup: CDR1 SNHLY, CDR2 FYNNEI. The CDR3 contains 14 residues. CDR3 sequence reads: CASSGLAGDYEQYF. In DNA, the CDR3 is TGTGCCAGCAGTGGACTAGCGGGAGACTATGAGCAGTACTTC.

This clone appeared once. The chain joins TRBV7-9 to TRBJ2-2, with TRBD1 as a possible D gene (6 bases). The V gene lost 7 bases and the J gene lost 4 bases, with 13 bases spanning the gap. The CDR3 is made up of 14 amino acids. The germline CDR1 and CDR2 sequences are SEHNR and FQNEAQ (reference sequence). The DNA for the CDR3 is TGTGCCAGCAACTTGGAAGGGGGCACCGGGGAGCTGTTTTTT. This sequence encodes CASNLEGGTGELFF.

The chain uses TRBV5-1 and TRBJ2-1; D is unresolved. CDR1 SGHRS and CDR2 YFSETQ come from the germline V gene. Deletions cut 0 bases from V and 2 bases from J, with 6 bases between. CDR3 length equals 14 residues. In DNA form, the CDR3 reads TGCGCCAGCAGCTTGGTTCCGGCCTACAATGAGCAGTTCTTC. Encoded protein: CASSLVPAYNEQFF.

The rearrangement uses TRBV19 and TRBJ1-1; the match to TRBD1 covers 8 bases. V trimming: 7 bases; J trimming: 7 bases; junction bases outside the gene matches: 17. This CDR3 comprises 16 residues. CDR1 is LNHDA and CDR2 is SQIVND in the germline V gene (reference sequence). The CDR3 region is CASNTPRGPMSGEAFF. CDR3 DNA: TGTGCCAGTAACACCCCCAGGGGGCCCATGTCGGGTGAAGCTTTCTTT.

The V gene is TRBV3-1 (or the pseudogene TRBV3-2), the J gene TRBJ1-4, with D possibly matching TRBD1 (5 bases). The CDR3 is 15 residues long. Trimming took off 4 bases at V and 8 bases at J, with 17 bases between the two ends. Germline values: CDR1 LGHDT, CDR2 YNNKEL (reference sequence). The CDR3 sequence: CASSPTGTMGEKLFF. CDR3 bases: TGTGCCAGCAGCCCGACCGGGACGATGGGGGAAAAACTGTTTTTT.

The CDR3 sequence is CASSIPWTSGSSEQFF. For the CDR3, the DNA is TGTGCCAGTAGTATTCCATGGACTAGCGGGAGCAGTGAGCAGTTCTTC. The chain has TRBV19 and TRBJ2-1, with TRBD2 matching over 13 bases. The length of the CDR3 is 16 residues. V gave up 3 bases and J gave up 9 bases; unmatched junction bases: 8. The germline V gene encodes CDR1 LNHDA and CDR2 SQIVND (reference sequence).

This chain connects TRBV30 to TRBJ2-1, with 11 positions matching TRBD2. CDR1 is GTSNPN, CDR2 SVGIG, per germline (reference sequence). The ends lost 2 bases at V and 2 bases at J; junction bases unmatched: 8. CDR3 length equals 17 residues. The CDR3 sequence is CAWSPLAGGSAYNEQFF. In DNA form, the CDR3 reads TGTGCCTGGAGTCCCCTAGCGGGAGGATCGGCCTACAATGAGCAGTTCTTC.

This chain joins TRBV21-1 and TRBJ1-3. TRBV21-1 is assigned pseudogene status. CDR3 length equals 15 residues. The CDR3, as DNA: TGTGCCAGCAGCAAAAAGGGAGGACCTGGAAACACCATATATTTT. Translating it yields CASSKKGGPGNTIYF.

This chain uses TRBV18 with TRBJ1-1; D is perhaps TRBD1 (5 bases). Deletions cut 4 bases from V and 4 bases from J, with 19 bases between. CDR3 length: 16 amino acids. In germline, CDR1 is KGHSH, CDR2 LQKENI. CDR3 sequence reads: CASSLNDPSGGTEAFF. The CDR3 DNA sequence: TGTGCCAGCTCACTCAACGACCCCTCGGGGGGCACTGAAGCTTTCTTT. Full variable domain (missing parts from reference TRBV18 and TRBJ1-1): NAGVMQNPRHLVRRRGQEARLRCSPMKGHSHVYWYRQLPEEGLKFMVYLQKENIIDESGMPKERFSAEFPKEGPSILRIQQVVRGDSAAYFCASSLNDPSGGTEAFFGQGTRLTVV.

V is TRBV9 and J is TRBJ2-1; D uncertain. The CDR3 consists of 14 residues. Trimming shortened V by 0 bases and J by 4 bases, and 8 bases separated the two germline ends. Germline assignment: CDR1 SGDLS and CDR2 YYNGEE. DNA of the CDR3: TGTGCCAGCAGCGTAGGGGCAGGATACAATGAGCAGTTCTTC. As protein: CASSVGAGYNEQFF.

The V gene is TRBV28, the J gene TRBJ1-5; 8 bases map to TRBD1. The CDR3 runs to 16 residues. Looked up from germline, CDR1 is MDHEN and CDR2 is SYDVKM. J gave up 4 bases and V 5 bases, and 10 bases lay outside the gene matches. Here the CDR3 reads CASSPGQGMLNQPQHF. The CDR3 nucleotides read TGTGCCAGCAGTCCAGGACAGGGAATGTTGAATCAGCCCCAGCATTTT.

V is TRBV3-1 (or the pseudogene TRBV3-2) and J is TRBJ2-1; D is uncertain. Germline loops: CDR1 LGHDT, CDR2 YNNKEL (reference sequence). The V and J ends lost 4 bases and 7 bases respectively, with 8 bases between them. CDR3 length equals 12 residues. CDR3 DNA sequence: TGTGCCAGCAGCCCTACGCGGAATGAGCAGTTCTTC. Translated: CASSPTRNEQFF.

This rearrangement joins TRBV5-4 to TRBJ2-7; unclear D gene. The CDR3 length is 14 residues. V was clipped by 0 bases and J by 2 bases, with 9 bases between them. CDR1 SGHNT and CDR2 YYREEE come from the germline V gene (reference sequence). This CDR3 reads CASSLDVGTYEQYF. CDR3 sequence (DNA): TGTGCCAGCAGCTTGGACGTCGGTACCTACGAGCAGTACTTC. Full variable domain (rest looked up from reference TRBV5-4 and TRBJ2-7): ETGVTQSPTHLIKTRGQQVTLRCSSQSGHNTVSWYQQALGQGPQFIFQYYREEENGRGNFPPRFSGLQFPNYSSELNVNALELDDSALYLCASSLDVGTYEQYFGPGTRLTVT.

The V gene is TRBV5-1, the J gene TRBJ2-5, with TRBD2 as a possible D gene (6 bases). The germline V and J ends were trimmed by 2 bases and 3 bases, with 8 bases remaining between them. Germline V CDR1 and CDR2: SGHRS, YFSETQ. CDR3 length: 13 amino acids. As DNA, the CDR3 is TGCGCCAGCAGCTTTACGGGGGAAGAGACCCAGTACTTC. It specifies CASSFTGEETQYF.

The chain carries TRBV9 and TRBJ2-1; D is undetermined. The germline V and J ends were trimmed by 4 bases and 5 bases, with 4 bases remaining between them. The CDR3 runs to 11 residues. Per germline, CDR1 SGDLS and CDR2 YYNGEE. For the CDR3, the DNA is TGTGCCAGCAGCCTAAACAATGAGCAGTTCTTC. The encoded protein is CASSLNNEQFF.

The rearrangement links TRBV28 to TRBJ1-4; the match to TRBD1 covers 7 bases. The CDR3 has 14 residues. Trimming took 3 bases from V and 7 from J; bases not matched to a gene: 5. The germline V gene has CDR1 MDHEN and CDR2 SYDVKM. The CDR3 nucleotides read TGTGCCAGCAGTTTTGACAGGGTTGGTGAAAAACTGTTTTTT. Its protein is CASSFDRVGEKLFF.

The rearrangement links TRBV28 to TRBJ1-6; 8 bases match TRBD1. Unmatched junction bases numbered 9, after V lost 3 bases and J lost 2 bases. This CDR3 contains 18 residues. The germline CDR1 and CDR2 sequences are MDHEN and SYDVKM. CDR3 bases: TGTGCCAGCAGTTTCCCCCGACAGGGGAGTCCCTATAATTCACCCCTCCACTTT. Protein sequence: CASSFPRQGSPYNSPLHF.

The chain links TRBV7-2 to TRBJ1-2, with D perhaps matching TRBD1 (5 bases). The germline V gene encodes CDR1 SGHTA and CDR2 FQGNSA. The ends were cut back, 3 bases at V and 1 base at J, with 9 bases in the middle. CDR3 length: 14 residues. CDR3 amino acids: CASSLGGVNYGYTF. The CDR3 nucleotides are TGTGCCAGCAGCTTGGGGGGAGTTAACTATGGCTACACCTTC.

The rearrangement links TRBV7-9 to TRBJ1-6; D not resolved. This CDR3 has 16 amino acids. Germline-derived CDR1 and CDR2 are SEHNR and FQNEAQ (reference sequence). V lost 0 bases to trimming and J lost 10 bases, with 16 bases between them. The CDR3 region is CASSLAVTVGRSPLHF. CDR3 bases: TGTGCCAGCAGCTTAGCGGTAACAGTGGGTCGATCACCCCTCCACTTT. The full variable domain, rest sourced from reference TRBV7-9 and TRBJ1-6, is DTGVSQNPRHKITKRGQNVTFRCDPISEHNRLYWYRQTLGQGPEFLTYFQNEAQLEKSRLLSDRFSAERPKGSFSTLEIQRTEQGDSAMYLCASSLAVTVGRSPLHFGNGTRLTVT.

The V call is TRBV7-2, the J call TRBJ1-1, with D maybe TRBD1 (6 bases). The germline V gene encodes CDR1 SGHTA and CDR2 FQGNSA. CDR3 length equals 12 residues. V gave up 1 base and J gave up 11 bases, with 11 bases separating them. CDR3 loop: CASSLVVGGAFF. The DNA of the CDR3 is TGTGCCAGCAGCTTAGTTGTAGGGGGTGCTTTCTTT.